A selection of T cell receptor beta chains follows, all from one sample in a study of cytomegalovirus exposure and HLA in healthy donors. Sequencing used immunoSEQ multiplex PCR; TCRdb keeps in-frame clones, though not all of them. The sample contains about 140,000 clones, around 80% of which appear only once. Sequencing was performed on PBMCs. These receptors all stem from a man in his forties in good health and CMV-seronegative. CDR3s include the opening cysteine and the closing phenylalanine or tryptophan. The order of the fields is CDR3 protein, clone size, D gene, V gene, J gene. The D gene is left open where the match is weak. The size entry is marked missing in some rows and otherwise reads once, few, many or a size class.

cdr3_aa: CSVRDIITYEQYF
clone_size: -
d_call: -
v_call: TRBV29-1
j_call: TRBJ2-7

cdr3_aa: CASSLGLAGTGEQFF
clone_size: -
d_call: TRBD2
v_call: TRBV11-2
j_call: TRBJ2-1

cdr3_aa: CASSPREGARGYTF
clone_size: -
d_call: TRBD1
v_call: TRBV7-9
j_call: TRBJ1-2

cdr3_aa: CSAEKYEQYF
clone_size: -
d_call: -
v_call: TRBV20-1
j_call: TRBJ2-7

cdr3_aa: CASSTGLAYYGYTF
clone_size: -
d_call: -
v_call: TRBV5-4
j_call: TRBJ1-2

cdr3_aa: CASSWGGVQETQYF
clone_size: -
d_call: TRBD2
v_call: TRBV7-2
j_call: TRBJ2-5

cdr3_aa: CASSLGVAGGDCGYTF
clone_size: few
d_call: TRBD1
v_call: TRBV5-6
j_call: TRBJ1-2

cdr3_aa: CATREVPRGKNYGYTF
clone_size: few
d_call: -
v_call: TRBV4-1
j_call: TRBJ1-2

cdr3_aa: CASTPRLSNYGYTF
clone_size: -
d_call: -
v_call: TRBV7-2
j_call: TRBJ1-2

cdr3_aa: CASSPTPGEQYF
clone_size: few
d_call: -
v_call: TRBV5-6
j_call: TRBJ2-7

cdr3_aa: CASSYQFDTEAFF
clone_size: many
d_call: -
v_call: TRBV6-6
j_call: TRBJ1-1

cdr3_aa: CASSRLTTGGDGYTF
clone_size: -
d_call: TRBD1
v_call: TRBV7-2
j_call: TRBJ1-2

cdr3_aa: CASSLGRVGDSGNTIYF
clone_size: -
d_call: -
v_call: TRBV5-1
j_call: TRBJ1-3

cdr3_aa: CASSRRPVSLGSYGYTF
clone_size: -
d_call: -
v_call: TRBV4-3
j_call: TRBJ1-2

cdr3_aa: CASSFVPDSYEQYF
clone_size: once
d_call: -
v_call: TRBV27
j_call: TRBJ2-7